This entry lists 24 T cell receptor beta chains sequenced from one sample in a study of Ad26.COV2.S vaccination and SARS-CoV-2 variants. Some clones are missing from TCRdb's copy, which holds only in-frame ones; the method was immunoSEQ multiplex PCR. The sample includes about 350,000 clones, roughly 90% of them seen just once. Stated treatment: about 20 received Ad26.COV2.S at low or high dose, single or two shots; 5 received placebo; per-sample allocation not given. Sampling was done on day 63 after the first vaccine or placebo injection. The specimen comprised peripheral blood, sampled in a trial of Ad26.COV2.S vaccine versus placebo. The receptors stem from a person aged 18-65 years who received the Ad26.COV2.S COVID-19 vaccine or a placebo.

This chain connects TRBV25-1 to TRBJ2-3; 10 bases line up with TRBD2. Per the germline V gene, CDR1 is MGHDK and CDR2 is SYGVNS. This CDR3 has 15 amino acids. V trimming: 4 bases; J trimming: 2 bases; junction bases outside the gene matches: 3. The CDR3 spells CASSVGTSDTDTQYF. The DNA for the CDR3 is TGTGCCAGCAGTGTGGGGACTAGCGACACAGATACGCAGTATTTT.

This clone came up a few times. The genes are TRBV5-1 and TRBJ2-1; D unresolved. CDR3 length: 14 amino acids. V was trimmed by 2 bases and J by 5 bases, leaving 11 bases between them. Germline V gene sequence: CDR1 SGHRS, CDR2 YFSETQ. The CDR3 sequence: CASSLQGANNEQFF. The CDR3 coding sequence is TGCGCCAGCAGCTTACAAGGAGCTAACAATGAGCAGTTCTTC.

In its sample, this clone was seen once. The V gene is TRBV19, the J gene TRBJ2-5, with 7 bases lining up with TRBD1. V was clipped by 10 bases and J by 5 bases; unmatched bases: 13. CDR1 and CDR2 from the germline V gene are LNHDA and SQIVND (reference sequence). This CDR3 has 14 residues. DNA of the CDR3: TGTGCCACTTTAGACAGGGCTGGTGCGGAGACCCAGTACTTC. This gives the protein CATLDRAGAETQYF.

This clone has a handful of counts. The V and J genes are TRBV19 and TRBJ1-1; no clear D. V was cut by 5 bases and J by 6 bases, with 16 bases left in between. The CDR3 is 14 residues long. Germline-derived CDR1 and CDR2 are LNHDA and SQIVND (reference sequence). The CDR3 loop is CASSSAGLESEAFF. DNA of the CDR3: TGTGCCAGTAGTTCCGCGGGGTTGGAATCTGAAGCTTTCTTT.

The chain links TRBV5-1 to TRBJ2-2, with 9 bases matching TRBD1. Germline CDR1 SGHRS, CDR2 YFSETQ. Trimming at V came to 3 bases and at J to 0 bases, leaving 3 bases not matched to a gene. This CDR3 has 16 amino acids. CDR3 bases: TGCGCCAGCAGCTGGACAGGGGATACGAACACCGGGGAGCTGTTTTTT. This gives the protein CASSWTGDTNTGELFF.

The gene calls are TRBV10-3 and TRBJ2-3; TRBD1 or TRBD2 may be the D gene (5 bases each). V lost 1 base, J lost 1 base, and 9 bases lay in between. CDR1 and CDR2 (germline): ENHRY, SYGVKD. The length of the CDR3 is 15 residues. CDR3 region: CAISEYQGRTDTQYF. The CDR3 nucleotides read TGTGCCATCAGTGAGTATCAGGGACGCACAGATACGCAGTATTTT.

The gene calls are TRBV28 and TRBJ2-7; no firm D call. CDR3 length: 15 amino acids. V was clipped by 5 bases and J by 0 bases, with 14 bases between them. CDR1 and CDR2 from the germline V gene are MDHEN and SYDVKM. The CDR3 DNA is TGTGCCAGCAGTCTCCTTATTGGGGACTCCTACGAGCAGTACTTC. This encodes CASSLLIGDSYEQYF. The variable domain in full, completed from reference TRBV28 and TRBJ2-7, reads DVKVTQSSRYLVKRTGEKVFLECVQDMDHENMFWYRQDPGLGLRLIYFSYDVKMKEKGDIPEGYSVSREKKERFSLILESASTNQTSMYLCASSLLIGDSYEQYFGPGTRLTVT.

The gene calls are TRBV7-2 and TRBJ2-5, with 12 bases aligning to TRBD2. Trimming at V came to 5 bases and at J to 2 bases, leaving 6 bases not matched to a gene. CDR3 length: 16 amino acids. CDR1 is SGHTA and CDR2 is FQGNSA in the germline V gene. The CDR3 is CASSSRLAGVQETQYF. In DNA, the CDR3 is TGTGCCAGCAGCAGCAGACTAGCGGGGGTGCAAGAGACCCAGTACTTC.

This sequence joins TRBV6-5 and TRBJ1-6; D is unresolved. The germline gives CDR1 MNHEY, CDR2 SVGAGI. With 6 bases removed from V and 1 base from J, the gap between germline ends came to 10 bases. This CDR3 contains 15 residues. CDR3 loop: CASSPEGSYNSPLHF. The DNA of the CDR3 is TGTGCCAGCAGCCCGGAGGGTTCCTATAATTCACCCCTCCACTTT.

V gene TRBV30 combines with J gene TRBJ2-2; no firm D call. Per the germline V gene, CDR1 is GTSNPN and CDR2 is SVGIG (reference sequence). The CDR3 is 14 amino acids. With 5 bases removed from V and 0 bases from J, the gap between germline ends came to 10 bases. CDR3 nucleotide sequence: TGTGCCTGGGTACGACAAACGAACACCGGGGAGCTGTTTTTT. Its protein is CAWVRQTNTGELFF.

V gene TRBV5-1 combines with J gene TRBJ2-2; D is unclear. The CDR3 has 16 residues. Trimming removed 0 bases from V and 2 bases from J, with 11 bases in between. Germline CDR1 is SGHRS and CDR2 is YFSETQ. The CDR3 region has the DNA TGCGCCAGCAGCTTGGCCAGGAACTTAAACACCGGGGAGCTGTTTTTT. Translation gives CASSLARNLNTGELFF.

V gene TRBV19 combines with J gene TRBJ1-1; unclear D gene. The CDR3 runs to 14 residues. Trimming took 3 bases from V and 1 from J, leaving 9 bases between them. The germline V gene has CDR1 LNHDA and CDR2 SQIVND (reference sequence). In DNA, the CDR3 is TGTGCCAGTAGTATTTTTAATACGAACACTGAAGCTTTCTTT. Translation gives CASSIFNTNTEAFF.

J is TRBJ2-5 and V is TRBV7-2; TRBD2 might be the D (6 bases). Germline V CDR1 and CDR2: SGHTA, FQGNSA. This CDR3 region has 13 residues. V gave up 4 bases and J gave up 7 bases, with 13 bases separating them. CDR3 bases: TGTGCCAGCAGCTGGGACGCGGAGGGGACCCAGTACTTC. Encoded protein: CASSWDAEGTQYF.

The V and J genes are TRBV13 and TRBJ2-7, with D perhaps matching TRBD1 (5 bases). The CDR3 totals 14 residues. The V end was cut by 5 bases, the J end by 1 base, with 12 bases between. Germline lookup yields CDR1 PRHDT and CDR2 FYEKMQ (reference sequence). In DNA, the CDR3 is TGTGCCAGCAGCCCGTCAGGGATTTCCTACGAGCAGTACTTC. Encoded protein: CASSPSGISYEQYF. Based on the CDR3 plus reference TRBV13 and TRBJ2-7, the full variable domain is AAGVIQSPRHLIKEKRETATLKCYPIPRHDTVYWYQQGPGQDPQFLISFYEKMQSDKGSIPDRFSAQQFSDYHSELNMSSLELGDSALYFCASSPSGISYEQYFGPGTRLTVT.

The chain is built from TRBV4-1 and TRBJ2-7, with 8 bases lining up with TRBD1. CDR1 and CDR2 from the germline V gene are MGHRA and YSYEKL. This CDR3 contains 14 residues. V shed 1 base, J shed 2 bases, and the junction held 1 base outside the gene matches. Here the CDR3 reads CASSQAQGAYEQYF. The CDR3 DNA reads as TGCGCCAGCAGCCAAGCACAGGGGGCCTACGAGCAGTACTTC.

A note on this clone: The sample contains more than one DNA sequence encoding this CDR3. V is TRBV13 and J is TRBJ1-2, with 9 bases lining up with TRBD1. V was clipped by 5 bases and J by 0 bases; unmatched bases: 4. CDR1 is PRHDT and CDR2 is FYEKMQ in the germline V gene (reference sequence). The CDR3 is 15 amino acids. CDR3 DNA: TGTGCCAGCAGCCTGGGACAGGGCACTAACTATGGCTACACCTTC. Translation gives CASSLGQGTNYGYTF.

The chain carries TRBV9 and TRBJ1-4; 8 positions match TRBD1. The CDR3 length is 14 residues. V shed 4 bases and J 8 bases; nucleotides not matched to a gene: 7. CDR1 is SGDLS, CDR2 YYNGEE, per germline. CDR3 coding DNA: TGTGCCAGCAGCCTCAACGCAGGGGGCGAAAAACTGTTTTTT. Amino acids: CASSLNAGGEKLFF.

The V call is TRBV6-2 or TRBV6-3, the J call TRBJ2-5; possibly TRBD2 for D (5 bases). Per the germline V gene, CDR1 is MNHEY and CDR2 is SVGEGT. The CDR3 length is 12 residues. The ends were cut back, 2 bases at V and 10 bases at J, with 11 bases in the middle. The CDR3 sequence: CASSYPQRGQYF. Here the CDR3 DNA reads TGTGCCAGCAGTTACCCACAACGGGGCCAGTACTTC.

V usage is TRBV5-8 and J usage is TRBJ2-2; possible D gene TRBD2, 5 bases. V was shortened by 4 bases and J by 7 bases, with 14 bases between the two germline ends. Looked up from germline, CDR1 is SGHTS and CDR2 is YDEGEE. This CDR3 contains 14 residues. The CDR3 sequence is CASSGVTGVGELFF. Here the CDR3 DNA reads TGTGCCAGCAGCGGAGTCACCGGGGTCGGGGAGCTGTTTTTT.

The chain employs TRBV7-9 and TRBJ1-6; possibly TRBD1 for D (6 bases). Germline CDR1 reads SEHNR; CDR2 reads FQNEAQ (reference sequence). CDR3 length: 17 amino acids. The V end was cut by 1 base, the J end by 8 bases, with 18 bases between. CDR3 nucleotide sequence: TGTGCCAGCAGCTTAGGGTCCCGGGGGCGCTGGGATTCACCCCTCCACTTT. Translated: CASSLGSRGRWDSPLHF.

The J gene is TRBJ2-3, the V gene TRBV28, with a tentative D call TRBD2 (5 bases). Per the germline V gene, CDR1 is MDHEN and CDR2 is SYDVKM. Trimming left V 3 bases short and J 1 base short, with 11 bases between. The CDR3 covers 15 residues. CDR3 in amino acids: CASSLDSSGTDTQYF. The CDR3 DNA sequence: TGTGCCAGCAGTTTGGACTCATCGGGCACAGATACGCAGTATTTT. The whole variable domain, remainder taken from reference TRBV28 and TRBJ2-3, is DVKVTQSSRYLVKRTGEKVFLECVQDMDHENMFWYRQDPGLGLRLIYFSYDVKMKEKGDIPEGYSVSREKKERFSLILESASTNQTSMYLCASSLDSSGTDTQYFGPGTRLTVL.

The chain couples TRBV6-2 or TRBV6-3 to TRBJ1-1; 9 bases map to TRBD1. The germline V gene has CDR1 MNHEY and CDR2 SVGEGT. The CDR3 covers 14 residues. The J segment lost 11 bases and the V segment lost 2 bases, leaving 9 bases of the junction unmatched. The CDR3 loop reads CASSYGGTGSQAFF. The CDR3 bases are TGTGCCAGCAGTTACGGAGGGACAGGGAGTCAGGCTTTCTTT.

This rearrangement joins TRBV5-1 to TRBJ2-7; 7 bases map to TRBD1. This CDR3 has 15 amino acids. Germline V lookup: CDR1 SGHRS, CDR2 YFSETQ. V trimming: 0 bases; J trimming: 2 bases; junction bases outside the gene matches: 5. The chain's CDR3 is CASSLAPDRAYEQYF. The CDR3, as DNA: TGCGCCAGCAGCTTGGCTCCTGACAGGGCCTACGAGCAGTACTTC.

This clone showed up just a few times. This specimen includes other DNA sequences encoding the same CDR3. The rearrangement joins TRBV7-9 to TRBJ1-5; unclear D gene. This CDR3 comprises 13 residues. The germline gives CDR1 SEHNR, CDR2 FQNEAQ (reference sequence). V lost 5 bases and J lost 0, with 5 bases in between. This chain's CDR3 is CASSRDSNQPQHF. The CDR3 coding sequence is TGTGCCAGCAGCCGAGATAGCAATCAGCCCCAGCATTTT.